This TCR beta chain was identified during a study of monozygotic twins with inflammatory bowel disease. Regarding the study as a whole: Especially where disease activity was present, IBD patients had fewer clonotypes in common with others than healthy twins did. Diversity of TCRbeta measured by inverse Simpson was lower in IBD patients than in healthy co-twins.

Every TCR library drew on around 3,600 ng of total RNA. TCRdb reprocessed the 5' RACE reads, with one entry per CDR3 protein and no DNA. Recorded for this sample: about 380,000 distinct CDR3 sequences. Concerning this clonotype: The antigen is not known.

In germline, CDR1 is SGHDN, CDR2 FVKESK. The CDR3 is 16 residues long. Sequenced input: blood. The TCR was taken from a human donor with ulcerative colitis or Crohn's disease, or a healthy co-twin of an affected twin (not recorded which). The chain uses TRBV14 and TRBJ1-4; there is no DNA to check the TCRdb D call of TRBD1. The CDR3: CASSRWTGAYNEKLFF.